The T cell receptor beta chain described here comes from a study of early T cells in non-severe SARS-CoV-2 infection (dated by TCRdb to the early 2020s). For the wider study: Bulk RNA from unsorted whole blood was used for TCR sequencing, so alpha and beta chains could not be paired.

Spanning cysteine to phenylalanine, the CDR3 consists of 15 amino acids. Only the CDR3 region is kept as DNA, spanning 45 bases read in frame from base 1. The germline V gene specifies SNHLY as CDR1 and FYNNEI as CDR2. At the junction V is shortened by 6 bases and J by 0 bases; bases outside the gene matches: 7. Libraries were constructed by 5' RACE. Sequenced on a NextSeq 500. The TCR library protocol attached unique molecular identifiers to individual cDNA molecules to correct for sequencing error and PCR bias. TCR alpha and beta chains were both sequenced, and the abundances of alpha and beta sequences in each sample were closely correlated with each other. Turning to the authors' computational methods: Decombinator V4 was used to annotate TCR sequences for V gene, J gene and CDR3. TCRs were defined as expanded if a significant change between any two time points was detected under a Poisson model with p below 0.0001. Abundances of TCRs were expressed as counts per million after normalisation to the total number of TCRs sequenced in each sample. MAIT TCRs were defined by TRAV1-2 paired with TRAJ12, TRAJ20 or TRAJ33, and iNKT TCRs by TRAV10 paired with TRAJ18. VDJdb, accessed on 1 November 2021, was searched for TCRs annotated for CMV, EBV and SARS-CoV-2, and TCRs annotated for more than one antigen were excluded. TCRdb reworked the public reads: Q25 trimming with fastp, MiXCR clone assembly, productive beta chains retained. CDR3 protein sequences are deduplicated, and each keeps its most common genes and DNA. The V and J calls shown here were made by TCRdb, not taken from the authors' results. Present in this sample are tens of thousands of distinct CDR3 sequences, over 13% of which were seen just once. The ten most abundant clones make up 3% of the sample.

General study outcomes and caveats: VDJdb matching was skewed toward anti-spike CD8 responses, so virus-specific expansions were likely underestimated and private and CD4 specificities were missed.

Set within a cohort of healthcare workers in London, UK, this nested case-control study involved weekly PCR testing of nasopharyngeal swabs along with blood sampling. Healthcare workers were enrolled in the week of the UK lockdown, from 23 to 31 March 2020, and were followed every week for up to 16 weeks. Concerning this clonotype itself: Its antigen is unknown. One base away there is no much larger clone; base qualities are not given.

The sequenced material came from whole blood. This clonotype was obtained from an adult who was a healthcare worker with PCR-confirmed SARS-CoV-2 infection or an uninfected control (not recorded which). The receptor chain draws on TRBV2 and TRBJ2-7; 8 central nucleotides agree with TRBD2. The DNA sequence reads TGTGCCAGCAGCGCACTAGCGGTAGACTCCTACGAGCAGTACTTC. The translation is CASSALAVDSYEQYF.